Shown below are 2 T cell receptor beta chains from a single sample sequenced in a study of T cell responses to AZD1222 COVID-19 vaccine. This table comes from immunoSEQ multiplex PCR, and its TCRdb copy is limited to in-frame clones, with some not included. The sample lists some 120,000 clones, 80% to 90% occurring once. Source: peripheral blood, taken on day 0 of AZD1222 vaccination. Receptor source: an adult in good health.

The J gene is TRBJ2-5, the V gene TRBV24-1; either TRBD1 or TRBD2 may fit D (5 bases each). This CDR3 region has 13 residues. CDR1 and CDR2 from the germline V gene are KGHDR and SFDVKD. V was cut by 9 bases and J by 5 bases, with 15 bases left in between. The CDR3 nucleotides read TGTGCCACCGGGGACGGTAATATCGAGACCCAGTACTTC. Protein product: CATGDGNIETQYF.

The J gene is TRBJ2-7, the V gene TRBV28; 7 positions agree with TRBD2. The CDR3 is made up of 18 amino acids. The V and J ends lost 4 bases and 6 bases, in that order; junction bases with no gene match: 21. Germline V lookup: CDR1 MDHEN, CDR2 SYDVKM. The chain's CDR3 is CASSSPGLGFFAVGEQYF. The CDR3 DNA is TGTGCCAGCAGTTCGCCCGGACTAGGGTTTTTTGCAGTTGGCGAGCAGTACTTC.